This TCR beta chain is drawn from a study of shared clonotypes between healthy human individuals (dated by TCRdb to about 2020). About the full investigation: Two women and a few men aged 18 to 49 years were included in the cohort. Per donor, three plates each were used for CD4 naive and CD4 memory, two for CD8 naive, and one for CD8 memory. To estimate repertoire size and how much clonotype sharing occurs between individuals, the study deeply sequenced the blood TCR repertoires of five or six healthy adults. Different laboratories and diverse techniques were used to prepare libraries and sequence TCR repertoires, to increase sequencing depth and limit assay-specific biases. Each donor's leukapheresis produced roughly between roughly 0.85 and 9.5 billion PBMCs.

The donors were healthy, HIV-negative adults who had no recently reported acute infections or vaccinations. Every donor was a Caucasian adult residing in Nashville, Tennessee, USA. The CD8 memory samples were a combination of magnetically selected CD45RO+ cells and CCR7-negative CD45RA+ effector memory (TemRA) cells. After blood collection by leukapheresis, PBMCs were isolated using Ficoll-Histopaque density gradient centrifugation and then cryopreserved in the vapor phase of liquid nitrogen. Analytical flow cytometry was used to check the purity and quantity of every magnetically sorted T cell population. Genomic DNA was isolated from every sorted fraction and measured by UV absorbance on a Nanodrop 2000c. A remark on this clone: Its binding antigen is unknown. Per-base qualities were not stored, and no clone one base away is much larger.

What the authors observed across the whole study: Estimated clonotype richness was generally larger for naive than for memory subsets. Only blood was sampled, and tissue TCR repertoires likely differ from those in blood. Because the study included a small number of donors, the genetic and exposure-history diversity represented was limited. Incomplete sequencing was indicated by rarefaction of sorted-subset datasets, despite the large sequencing depth. Clonotypes shared by all four sorted-subset donors showed higher generation probabilities than non-shared clonotypes. When a handful of donors were compared, the shared fraction of clonotypes was about 5% for naive CD4, approximately 3.3% for naive CD8, about 2.5% for memory CD4, and approximately 0.4% for memory CD8. Pairwise subsampling indicated that sequencing depth was expected to affect the degree of clonotype sharing among donors.

TCR CDR3 regions were amplified from genomic DNA by multiplex PCR using the deep immunoSEQ assay. Genomic DNA extracted from each cell subset was distributed evenly over all wells of several immunoSEQ 96-well plates, and each plate served as one replicate. For sorted subsets, each replicate PCR was loaded with 200 ng genomic DNA, equivalent to about 30,000 T cell genomes. Purified libraries were measured with a Qubit 3.0 fluorometer, size-checked on a Bioanalyzer 2100, and measured again with the KAPA Library Quantification kit. Every immunoSEQ 96-well plate was sequenced on a separate single-read 150-cycle Illumina NextSeq 550 flow cell. The original methods were these. Because the immunoSEQ output included only junctional sequences and no quality scores, the filtering could not be the same as the filtering used for full-length reads. Sequences were annotated with PyIR, a Python wrapper for IgBLAST v1.9, using IMGT germline references to assign V/J genes and CDR3. Reads were removed for weak V/J assignments (E-value above 1e-6), missing CDR3, stop codons, out-of-frame junctions, or ambiguous translated residues. V3J clonotypes were defined as sequences sharing an identical inferred V gene, J gene, and CDR3 amino acid sequence. Percentage overlap between repertoires was calculated by dividing the number of shared unique clonotypes by the size of the smaller repertoire. RTK rarefaction, the Chao1 estimator, and Recon v2.1 estimates of unobserved clonotypes were used to assess repertoire richness. OLGA was used to compute generation probabilities for all TCRbeta clonotypes that the gDNA method yielded from several donors. TCRdb re-hosts the immuneACCESS table, in-frame sequences only. Its copies lack some clones; in the studies checked, an unresolved V gene accounts for under half of them, and the cause for the rest is not known. V, J and clone size reflect that table, while D and trimming were determined from the DNA. The sample yields about 380,000 clones; around 96% were counted once. The ten largest make up about 0.34% of the sample.

A distance of 16 bases separates the germline ends of V and J, which lose 0 bases and 4 bases respectively. The germline V gene gives CDR1 as SQVTM and CDR2 as ANQGSEA. From the cysteine through the phenylalanine, the CDR3 covers 16 amino acids. Only the CDR3 DNA is retained, 48 bases long and in frame from the first base. The chain was built from TRBV29-1 and TRBJ2-1; the D gene is possibly TRBD2, with 6 bases matching. Material: memory CD8+ T cells sorted from blood. The cell subset or site label here, explained by the study, means: CD45RO+ cells pooled with CCR7-negative TemRA cells. The receptor's source is a man younger than 45 in good health. In nucleotide form, the sequence is TGCAGCGTTGAAGATCTCCGGGCTAGCGAGTACAATGAGCAGTTCTTC. Its protein reads: CSVEDLRASEYNEQFF.